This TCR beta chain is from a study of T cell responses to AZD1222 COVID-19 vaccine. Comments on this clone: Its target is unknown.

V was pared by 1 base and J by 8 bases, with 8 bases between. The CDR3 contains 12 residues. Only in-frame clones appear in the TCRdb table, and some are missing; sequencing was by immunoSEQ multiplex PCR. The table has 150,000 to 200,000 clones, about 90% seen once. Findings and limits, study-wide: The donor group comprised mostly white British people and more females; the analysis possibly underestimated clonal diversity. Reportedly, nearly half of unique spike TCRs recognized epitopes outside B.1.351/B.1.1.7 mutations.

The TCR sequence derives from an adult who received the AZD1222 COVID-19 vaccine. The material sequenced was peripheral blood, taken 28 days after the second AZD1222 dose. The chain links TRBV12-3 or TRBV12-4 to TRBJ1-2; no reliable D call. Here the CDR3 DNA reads TGTGCCAGCAGTTTAGTTAGCCTAGGCTACACCTTC. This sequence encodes CASSLVSLGYTF.